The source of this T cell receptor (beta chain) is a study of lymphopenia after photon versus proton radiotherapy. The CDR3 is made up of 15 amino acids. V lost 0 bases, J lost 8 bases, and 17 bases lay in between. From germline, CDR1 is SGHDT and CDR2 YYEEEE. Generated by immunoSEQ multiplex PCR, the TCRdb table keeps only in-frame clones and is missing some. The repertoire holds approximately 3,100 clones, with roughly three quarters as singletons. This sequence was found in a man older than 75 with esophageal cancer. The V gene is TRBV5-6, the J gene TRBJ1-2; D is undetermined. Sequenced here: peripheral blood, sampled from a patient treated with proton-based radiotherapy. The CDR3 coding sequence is TGTGCCAGCAGCTTGGGGGCCCTAAAAAGCCGAGGCTACACCTTC. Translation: CASSLGALKSRGYTF.